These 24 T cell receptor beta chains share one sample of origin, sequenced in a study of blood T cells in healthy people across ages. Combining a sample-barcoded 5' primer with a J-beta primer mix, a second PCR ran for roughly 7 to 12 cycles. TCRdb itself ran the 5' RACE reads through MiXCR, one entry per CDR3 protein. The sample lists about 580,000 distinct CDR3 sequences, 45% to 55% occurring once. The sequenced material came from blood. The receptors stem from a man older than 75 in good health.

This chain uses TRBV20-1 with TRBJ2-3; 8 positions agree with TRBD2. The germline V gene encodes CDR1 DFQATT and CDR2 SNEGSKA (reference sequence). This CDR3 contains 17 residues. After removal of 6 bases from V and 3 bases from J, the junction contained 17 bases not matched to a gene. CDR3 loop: CSAQPFHGRALTDTQYF. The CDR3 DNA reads TGCAGTGCCCAGCCCTTCCACGGGAGGGCCCTTACAGATACGCAGTATTTT.

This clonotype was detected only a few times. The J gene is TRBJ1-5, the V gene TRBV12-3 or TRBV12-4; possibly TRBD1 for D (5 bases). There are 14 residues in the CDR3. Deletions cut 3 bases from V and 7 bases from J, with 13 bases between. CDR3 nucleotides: TGTGCCAGCAGTTTTTCGGCAGGGAACCAGCCCCAGCATTTT. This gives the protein CASSFSAGNQPQHF.

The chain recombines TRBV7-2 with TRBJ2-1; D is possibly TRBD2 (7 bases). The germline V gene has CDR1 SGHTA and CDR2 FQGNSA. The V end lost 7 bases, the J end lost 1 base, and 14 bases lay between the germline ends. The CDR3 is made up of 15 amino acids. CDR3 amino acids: CASKKGGGSYNEQFF. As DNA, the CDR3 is TGTGCCAGCAAAAAGGGAGGGGGGTCCTACAATGAGCAGTTCTTC.

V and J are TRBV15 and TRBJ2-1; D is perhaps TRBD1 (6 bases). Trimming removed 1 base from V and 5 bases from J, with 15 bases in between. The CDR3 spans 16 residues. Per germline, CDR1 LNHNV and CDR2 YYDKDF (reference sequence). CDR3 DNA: TGTGCCACCAGCAGAGCCCCCCCTACAGGGAACAATGAGCAGTTCTTC. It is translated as CATSRAPPTGNNEQFF.

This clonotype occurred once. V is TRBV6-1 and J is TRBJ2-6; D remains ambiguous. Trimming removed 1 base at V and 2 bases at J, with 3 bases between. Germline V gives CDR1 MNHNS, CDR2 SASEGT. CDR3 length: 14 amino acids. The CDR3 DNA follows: TGTGCCAGCAGTGAAGTCACTGGGGCCAACGTCCTGACTTTC. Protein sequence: CASSEVTGANVLTF.

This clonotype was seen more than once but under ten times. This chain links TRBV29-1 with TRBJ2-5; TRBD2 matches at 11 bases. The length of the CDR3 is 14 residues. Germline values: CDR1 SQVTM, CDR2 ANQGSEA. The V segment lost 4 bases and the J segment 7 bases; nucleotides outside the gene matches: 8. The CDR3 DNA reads TGCAGCGTTGGAACTAGCGGGAGTCCGCTGACCCAGTACTTC. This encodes CSVGTSGSPLTQYF.

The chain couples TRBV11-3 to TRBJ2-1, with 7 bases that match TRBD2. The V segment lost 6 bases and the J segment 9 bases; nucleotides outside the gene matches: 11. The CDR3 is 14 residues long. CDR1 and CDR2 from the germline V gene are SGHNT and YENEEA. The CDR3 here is CASSRTPGRSEQFF. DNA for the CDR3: TGTGCCAGCAGTCGTACCCCCGGGAGGAGTGAGCAGTTCTTC.

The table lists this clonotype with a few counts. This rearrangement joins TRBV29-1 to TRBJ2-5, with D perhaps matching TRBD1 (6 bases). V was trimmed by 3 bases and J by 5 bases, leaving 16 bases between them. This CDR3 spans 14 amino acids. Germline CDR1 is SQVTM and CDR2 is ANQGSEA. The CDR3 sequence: CSVEGFQGIETQYF. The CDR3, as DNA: TGCAGCGTTGAGGGCTTCCAGGGGATCGAGACCCAGTACTTC.

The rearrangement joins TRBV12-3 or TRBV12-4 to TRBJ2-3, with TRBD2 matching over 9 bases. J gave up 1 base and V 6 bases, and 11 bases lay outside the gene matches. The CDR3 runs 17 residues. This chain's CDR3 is CASRWSGLAGRTDTQYF. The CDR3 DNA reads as TGTGCCAGCAGATGGTCGGGGCTAGCGGGGCGCACAGATACGCAGTATTTT.

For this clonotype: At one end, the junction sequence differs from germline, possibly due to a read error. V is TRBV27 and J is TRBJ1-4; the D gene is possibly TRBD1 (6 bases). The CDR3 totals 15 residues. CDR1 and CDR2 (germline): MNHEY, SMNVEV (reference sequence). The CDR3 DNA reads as TGTGCCAGCGGTTTGACAGGTTCGACTAATGAAAAACTGTTTTTT. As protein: CASGLTGSTNEKLFF.

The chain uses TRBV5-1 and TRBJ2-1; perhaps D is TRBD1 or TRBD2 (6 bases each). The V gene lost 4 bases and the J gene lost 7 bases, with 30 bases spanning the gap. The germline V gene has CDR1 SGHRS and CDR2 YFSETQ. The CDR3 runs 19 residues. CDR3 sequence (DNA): TGCGCCAGCAGCCTAGGGGACCTTGCGGGAACGAGGGGGTCGAATGAGCAGTTCTTC. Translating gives CASSLGDLAGTRGSNEQFF.

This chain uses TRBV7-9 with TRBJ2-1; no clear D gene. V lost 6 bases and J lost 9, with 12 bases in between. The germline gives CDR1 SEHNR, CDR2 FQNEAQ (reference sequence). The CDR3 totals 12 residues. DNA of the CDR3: TGTGCCAGCAGTTCCGACGGGTCTGAGCAGTTCTTC. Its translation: CASSSDGSEQFF.

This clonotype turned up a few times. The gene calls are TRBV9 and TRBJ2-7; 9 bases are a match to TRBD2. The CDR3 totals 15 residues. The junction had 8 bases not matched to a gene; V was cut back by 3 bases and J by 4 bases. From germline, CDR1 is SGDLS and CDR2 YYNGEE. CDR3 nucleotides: TGTGCCAGCAGCGGAGCGGGGGGCGCGGGATACGAGCAGTACTTC. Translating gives CASSGAGGAGYEQYF.

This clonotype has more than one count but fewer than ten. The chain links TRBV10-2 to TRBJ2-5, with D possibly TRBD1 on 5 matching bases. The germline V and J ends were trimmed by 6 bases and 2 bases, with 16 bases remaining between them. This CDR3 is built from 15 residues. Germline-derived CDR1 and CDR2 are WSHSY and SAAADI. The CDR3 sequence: CASRNGASTQETQYF. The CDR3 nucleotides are TGCGCCAGCAGGAATGGGGCCTCGACGCAAGAGACCCAGTACTTC.

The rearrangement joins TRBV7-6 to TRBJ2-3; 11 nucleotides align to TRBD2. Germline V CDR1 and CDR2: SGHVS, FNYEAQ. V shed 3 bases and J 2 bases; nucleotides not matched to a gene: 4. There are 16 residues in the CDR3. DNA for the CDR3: TGTGCCAGCAGCTTTTTACTAGCGGGAGCCACAGATACGCAGTATTTT. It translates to CASSFLLAGATDTQYF.

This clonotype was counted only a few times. The CDR3 spells CASSQAVTRNEQFF. The CDR3 nucleotides read TGCGCCAGCAGCCAAGCGGTTACGAGAAATGAGCAGTTCTTC. V usage is TRBV4-3 and J usage is TRBJ2-1; D is undetermined. The V gene's germline CDR1 is LGHNA and CDR2 YSLEER. V lost 1 base and J lost 7, with 11 bases in between. This CDR3 comprises 14 residues.

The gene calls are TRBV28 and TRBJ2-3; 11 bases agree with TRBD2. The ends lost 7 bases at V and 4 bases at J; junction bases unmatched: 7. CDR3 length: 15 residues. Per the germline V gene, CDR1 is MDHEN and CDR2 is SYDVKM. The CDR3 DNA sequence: TGTGCCAGCACCCTTTCGGGACTAGCGGCAGATACGCAGTATTTT. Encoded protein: CASTLSGLAADTQYF. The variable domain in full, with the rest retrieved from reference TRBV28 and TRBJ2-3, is DVKVTQSSRYLVKRTGEKVFLECVQDMDHENMFWYRQDPGLGLRLIYFSYDVKMKEKGDIPEGYSVSREKKERFSLILESASTNQTSMYLCASTLSGLAADTQYFGPGTRLTVL.

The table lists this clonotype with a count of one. CDR3 sequence (DNA): TGCGCCAGCAGCCCGCGGGGACTAGCGGGGACCTACGAGCAGTACTTC. Protein sequence: CASSPRGLAGTYEQYF. The rearrangement links TRBV4-1 to TRBJ2-7, with 13 bases lining up with TRBD2. CDR1 and CDR2 (germline): MGHRA, YSYEKL. V lost 4 bases and J lost 2; bases outside the gene matches: 5. This CDR3 is built from 16 residues.

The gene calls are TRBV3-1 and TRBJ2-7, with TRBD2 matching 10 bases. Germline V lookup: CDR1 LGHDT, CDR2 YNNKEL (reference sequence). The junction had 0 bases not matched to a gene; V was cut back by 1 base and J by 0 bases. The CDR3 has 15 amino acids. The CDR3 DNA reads TGTGCCAGCAGCCAAGCTAGCGGGAGCTCCTACGAGCAGTACTTC. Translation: CASSQASGSSYEQYF.

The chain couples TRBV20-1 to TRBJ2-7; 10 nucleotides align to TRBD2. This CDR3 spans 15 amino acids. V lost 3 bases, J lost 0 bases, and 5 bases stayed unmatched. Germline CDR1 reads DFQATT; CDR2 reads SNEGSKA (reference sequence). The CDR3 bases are TGCAGTGCTAGTCTCCCTAGCGGGAGCTCCTACGAGCAGTACTTC. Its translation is CSASLPSGSSYEQYF.

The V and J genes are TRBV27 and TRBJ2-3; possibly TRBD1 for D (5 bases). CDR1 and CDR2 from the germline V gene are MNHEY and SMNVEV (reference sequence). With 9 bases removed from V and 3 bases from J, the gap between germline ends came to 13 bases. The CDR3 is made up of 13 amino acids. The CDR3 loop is CASRTGGTDTQYF. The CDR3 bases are TGTGCCAGTAGAACAGGTGGGACAGATACGCAGTATTTT.

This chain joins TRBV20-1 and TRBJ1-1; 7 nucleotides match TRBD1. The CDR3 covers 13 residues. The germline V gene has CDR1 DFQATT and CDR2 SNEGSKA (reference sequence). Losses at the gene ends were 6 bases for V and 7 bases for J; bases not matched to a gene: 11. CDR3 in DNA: TGCAGTGCGAGGGGGGGGACAGAGCTTGAAGCTTTCTTT. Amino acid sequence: CSARGGTELEAFF.

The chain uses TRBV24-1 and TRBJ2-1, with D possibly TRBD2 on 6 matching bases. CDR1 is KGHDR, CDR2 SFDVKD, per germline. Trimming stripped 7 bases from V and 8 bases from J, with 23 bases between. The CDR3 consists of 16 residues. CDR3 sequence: CATRSASASKGDEQFF. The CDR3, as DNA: TGTGCCACCAGATCGGCTAGCGCATCGAAAGGCGATGAGCAGTTCTTC.

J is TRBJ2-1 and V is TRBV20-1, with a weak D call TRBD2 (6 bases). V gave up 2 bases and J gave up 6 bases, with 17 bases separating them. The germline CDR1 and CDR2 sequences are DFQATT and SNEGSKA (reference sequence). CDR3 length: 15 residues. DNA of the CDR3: TGCAGTGCTAGACGGCCTGCAGGGAGGTTCAATGAGCAGTTCTTC. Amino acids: CSARRPAGRFNEQFF.